This TCR beta chain is from a study of neurological immune-mediated disorders. This clonotype was seen many times. The antigen remains undetermined. Synthesis of cDNA was accomplished via 5'RACE employing 10-nucleotide random UMIs. Using its own MiXCR run on the 5' RACE reads, TCRdb lists one record per CDR3 protein. Among some 54,000 distinct CDR3 sequences listed, about 11% were seen once. Time point reported: longitudinal time-point 1 (baseline). Unsorted libraries used 2 million PBMCs kept at -80 degrees C. General study points: No sharing of CDR3 amino acid sequences was observed among expanded clones across subjects, suggesting private repertoires in all groups. Multiple sclerosis patients had less TCR clonal expansion than even healthy controls, unlike HTLV-1-associated myelopathy.

This TCR came from a male donor with HTLV-1-associated myelopathy (HAM/TSP). The sequenced sample was PBMCs.

This CDR3 is CSARQVWAGESSYEQYF. The CDR3 DNA follows: TGCAGTGCTAGGCAGGTTTGGGCCGGGGAGAGCTCCTACGAGCAGTACTTC. The chain carries TRBV20-1 and TRBJ2-7; possible D gene TRBD2, 5 bases. Trimming shortened V by 3 bases and J by 0 bases, and 21 bases separated the two germline ends. The CDR3 extends over 17 amino acids. Germline V lookup: CDR1 DFQATT, CDR2 SNEGSKA (reference sequence).